This T cell receptor (beta chain) was retrieved from a study of blood T cell repertoires in COVID-19. As for the study in general: The United States, Italy and Spain provided the acute and convalescent COVID-19 samples. PBMCs, B-cell-depleted T cells, or T cells provided the cDNA or gDNA that made up the material.

Germline V gene data show CDR1 as LNHDA and CDR2 as SQIVND (reference sequence). The CDR3 is 17 residues long. V dropped 1 base and J dropped 1 base, with 14 bases sitting between them. Authors' data handling: Scientists estimated how many nucleated cells there were by amplifying reference gene primers. Some clones are missing from TCRdb's copy, which holds only in-frame ones; the method was immunoSEQ multiplex PCR. V, J and clone size are taken as reported in that table, and D and trimming were inferred from the DNA itself. Of about 70,000 clones in the sample, roughly 89% were seen once. The sample was peripheral blood. The origin of this receptor is a human donor in a cohort sampled during active COVID-19. The V call is TRBV19, the J call TRBJ1-3, with D perhaps matching TRBD1 (5 bases). As DNA, the CDR3 is TGTGCCAGTAGTATAGTGATGAGACAGAAATCTGGAAACACCATATATTTT. Protein sequence: CASSIVMRQKSGNTIYF.